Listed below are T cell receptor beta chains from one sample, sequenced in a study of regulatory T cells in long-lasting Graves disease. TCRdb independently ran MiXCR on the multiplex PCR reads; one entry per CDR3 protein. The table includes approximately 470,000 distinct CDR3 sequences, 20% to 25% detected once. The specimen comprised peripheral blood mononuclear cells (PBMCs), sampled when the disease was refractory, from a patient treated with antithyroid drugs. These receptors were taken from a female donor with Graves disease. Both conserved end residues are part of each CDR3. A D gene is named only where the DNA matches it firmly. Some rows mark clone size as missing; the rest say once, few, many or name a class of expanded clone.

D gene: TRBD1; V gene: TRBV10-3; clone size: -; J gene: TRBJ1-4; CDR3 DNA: TGTGCCATCAGTGGGCAGGGGGCCGGGGAAAAACTGTTTTTT; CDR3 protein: CAISGQGAGEKLFF
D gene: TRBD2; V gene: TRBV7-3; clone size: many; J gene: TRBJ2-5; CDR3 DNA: TGTGCCAGCAGCCCTAGCGGGAGGTGGGAGACCCAGTACTTC; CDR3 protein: CASSPSGRWETQYF
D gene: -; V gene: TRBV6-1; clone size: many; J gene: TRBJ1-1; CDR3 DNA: TGTGCCAGCAGTCCGGGGACGCAGGTGACTGAAGCTTTCTTT; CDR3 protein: CASSPGTQVTEAFF
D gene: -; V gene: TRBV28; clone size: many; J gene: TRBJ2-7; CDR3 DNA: TGTGCCAGCAGTAGTACGGACACCCCCTACGAGCAGTACTTC; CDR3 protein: CASSSTDTPYEQYF
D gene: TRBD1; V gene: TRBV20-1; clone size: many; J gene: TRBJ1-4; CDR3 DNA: TGCAGTGCCACAGGGGGACGTTCGGGTCGTGAAAAACTGTTTTTT; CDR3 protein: CSATGGRSGREKLFF
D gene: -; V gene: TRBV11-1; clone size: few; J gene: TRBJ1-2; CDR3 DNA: TGTGCCAGCAGCTTAGGAAGTCAGGGGAGGACCTTC; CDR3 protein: CASSLGSQGRTF
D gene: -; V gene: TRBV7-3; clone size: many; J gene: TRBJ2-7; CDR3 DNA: TGTGCCAGCAGCCACCTAGGCCAAGCAGGGGGGGACGAGCAGTACTTC; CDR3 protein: CASSHLGQAGGDEQYF
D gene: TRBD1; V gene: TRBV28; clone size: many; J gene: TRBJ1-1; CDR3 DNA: TGTGCCAGCAGTGATGGGACAGTCCTGAACACTGAAGCTTTCTTT; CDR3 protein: CASSDGTVLNTEAFF
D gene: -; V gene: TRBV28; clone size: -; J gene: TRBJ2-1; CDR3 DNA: TGTGCCAGCAGTTCTATACAGGGAGGCTCCTACAATGAGCAGTTCTTC; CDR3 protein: CASSSIQGGSYNEQFF
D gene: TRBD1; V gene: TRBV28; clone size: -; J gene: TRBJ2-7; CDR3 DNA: TGTGCCAGCAAATGGACAGGGGATACCTACGAGCAGTACTTC; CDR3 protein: CASKWTGDTYEQYF
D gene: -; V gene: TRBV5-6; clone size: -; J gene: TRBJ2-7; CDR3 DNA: TGTGCCAGCAGCTTAGACTACCCCTACGAGCAGTACTTC; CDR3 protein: CASSLDYPYEQYF
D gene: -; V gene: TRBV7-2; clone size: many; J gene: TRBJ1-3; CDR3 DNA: TGTGCCAGCAGCCCATTCTCTGGAAACACCATATATTTT; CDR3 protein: CASSPFSGNTIYF
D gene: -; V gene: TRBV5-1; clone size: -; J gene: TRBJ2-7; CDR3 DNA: TGCGCCAGCAGCGGGCAGAAATACGAGCAGTACTTC; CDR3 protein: CASSGQKYEQYF
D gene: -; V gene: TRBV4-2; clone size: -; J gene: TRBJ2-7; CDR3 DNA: TGTGCCAGCAGCCAAGCAGGGGGAGGCCTCTACGAGCAGTACTTC; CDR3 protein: CASSQAGGGLYEQYF
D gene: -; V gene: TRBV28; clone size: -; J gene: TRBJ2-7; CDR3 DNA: TGTGCCAGCAGTTCCGCCTTAAAGGGAGTAGGCATGATCAACTACGAGCAGTACTTC; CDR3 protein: CASSSALKGVGMINYEQYF
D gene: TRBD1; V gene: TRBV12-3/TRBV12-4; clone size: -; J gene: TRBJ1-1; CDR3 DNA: TGTGCCAGCAGTTCCAGGGACAGATACTCGAACACTGAAGCTTTCTTT; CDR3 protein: CASSSRDRYSNTEAFF
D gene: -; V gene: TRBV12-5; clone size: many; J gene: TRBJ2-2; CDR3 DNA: TGTGCTAGTGGAACTGGACTCTCCACGAACACCGGGGAGCTGTTTTTT; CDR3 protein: CASGTGLSTNTGELFF
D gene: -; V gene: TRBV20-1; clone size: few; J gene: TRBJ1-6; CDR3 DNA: TGCAGTGCTGACACAGGGTTTAATTCACCCCTCCACTTT; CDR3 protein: CSADTGFNSPLHF
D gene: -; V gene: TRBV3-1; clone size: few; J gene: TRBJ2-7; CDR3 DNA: TGTGCCAGCAGCCGACGGGACACCGCCAACGAGCAGTACTTC; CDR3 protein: CASSRRDTANEQYF
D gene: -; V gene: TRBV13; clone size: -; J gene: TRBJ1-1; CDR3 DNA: TGTGCCAGCTCGGGCGGGGTGGGGAACACTGAAGCTTTCTTT; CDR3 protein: CASSGGVGNTEAFF
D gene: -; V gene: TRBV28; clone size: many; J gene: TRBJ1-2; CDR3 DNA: TGTGCCAGCAGTCTAGATGGAAGAGGCTACACCTTC; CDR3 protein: CASSLDGRGYTF
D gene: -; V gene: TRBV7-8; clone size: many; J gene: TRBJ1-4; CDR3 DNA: TGTGCCAGCAGCTTAGCTGGGGGAAAGGATGAAAAACTGTTTTTT; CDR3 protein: CASSLAGGKDEKLFF
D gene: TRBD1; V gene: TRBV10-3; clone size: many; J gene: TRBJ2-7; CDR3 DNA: TGTGCCATCAGTGAGTCGACAGGGTATCACGAGCAGTACTTC; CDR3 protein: CAISESTGYHEQYF
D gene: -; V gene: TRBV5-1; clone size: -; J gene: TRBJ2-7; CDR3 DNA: TGCGCCAGCAGCTCCTCCCAGGGGAACGAGCAGTACTTC; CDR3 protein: CASSSSQGNEQYF
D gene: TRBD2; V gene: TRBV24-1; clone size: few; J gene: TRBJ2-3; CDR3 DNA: TGTGCCACCAGTGAAAATAGCGGGAGATGGACAGATACGCAGTATTTT; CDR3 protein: CATSENSGRWTDTQYF
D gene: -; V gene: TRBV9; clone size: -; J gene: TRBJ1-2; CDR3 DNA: TGTGCCAGCAGCGTAGGTTCGGCCTTCTATGGCTACACCTTC; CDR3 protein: CASSVGSAFYGYTF
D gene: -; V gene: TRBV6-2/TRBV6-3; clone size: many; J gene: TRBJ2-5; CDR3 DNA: TGTGCCAGCAGTTACGGCCAGGGGGGGACACAAGAGACCCAGTACTTC; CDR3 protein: CASSYGQGGTQETQYF
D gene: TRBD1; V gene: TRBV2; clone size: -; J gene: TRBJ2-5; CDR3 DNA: TGTGCCAGCGGTGCTCTCTTCGACAGGGCGTATGAGACCCAGTACTTC; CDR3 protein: CASGALFDRAYETQYF
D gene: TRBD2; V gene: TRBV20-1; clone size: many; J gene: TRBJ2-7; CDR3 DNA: TGCAGTGCCCTTAATGAGCCTGGACTAGCGGCTGACTACGAGCAGTACTTC; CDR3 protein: CSALNEPGLAADYEQYF
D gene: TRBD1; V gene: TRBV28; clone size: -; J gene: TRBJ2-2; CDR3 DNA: TGTGCCAGCACGAGACAGGGTATCACCGGGGAGCTGTTTTTT; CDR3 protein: CASTRQGITGELFF
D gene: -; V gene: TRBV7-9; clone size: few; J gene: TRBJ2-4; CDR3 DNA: TGTGCCAGCAGCGCACCCCCGGCGGCGGGCACACTAGCCAAAAACATTCAGTACTTC; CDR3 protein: CASSAPPAAGTLAKNIQYF
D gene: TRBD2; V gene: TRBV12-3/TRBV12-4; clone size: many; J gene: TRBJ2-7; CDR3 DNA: TGTGCCAGCAGTCTCCTAGCGGGAGACCACGAGCAGTACTTC; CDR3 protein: CASSLLAGDHEQYF
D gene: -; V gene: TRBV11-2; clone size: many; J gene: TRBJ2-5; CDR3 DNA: TGTGCCAGCAGCGTGAAAATTAGCGGAGAGACCCAGTACTTC; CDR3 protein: CASSVKISGETQYF
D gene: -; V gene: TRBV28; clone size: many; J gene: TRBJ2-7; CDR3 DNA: TGTGCCAGCAGTTTTGGACAGGGAGGGTCCTACGAGCAGTACTTC; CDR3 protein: CASSFGQGGSYEQYF
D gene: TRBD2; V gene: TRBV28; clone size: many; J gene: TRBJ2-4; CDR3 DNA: TGTGCCAGCAGTCCGGGGGGGGGGGCCAAAAACATTCAGTACTTC; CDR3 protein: CASSPGGGAKNIQYF
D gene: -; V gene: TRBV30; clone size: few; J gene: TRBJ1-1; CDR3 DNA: TGTGCCTGGAGAGACAGGAACCGGCCTAACACTGAAGCTTTCTTT; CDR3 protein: CAWRDRNRPNTEAFF
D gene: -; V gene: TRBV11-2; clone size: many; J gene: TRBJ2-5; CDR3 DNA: TGTGCCAGCAGCTTAAGAAGAGCACAAGAGACCCAGTACTTC; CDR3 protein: CASSLRRAQETQYF
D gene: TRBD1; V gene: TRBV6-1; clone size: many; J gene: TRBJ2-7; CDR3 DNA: TGTGCCAGCAGTGGTGGGACAGGGAGAATTACGGAGCAGTACTTC; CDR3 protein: CASSGGTGRITEQYF
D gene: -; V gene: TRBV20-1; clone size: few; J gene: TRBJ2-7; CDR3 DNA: TGCAGTGGTGGGAGCTCCTACGAGCAGTACTTC; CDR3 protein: CSGGSSYEQYF
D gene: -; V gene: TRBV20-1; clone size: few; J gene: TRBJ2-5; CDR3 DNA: TGCAGTGCTTCCCGCCGGGACAACCCTCAAGAGACCCAGTACTTC; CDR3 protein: CSASRRDNPQETQYF
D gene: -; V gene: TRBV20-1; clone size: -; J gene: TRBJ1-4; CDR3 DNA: TGCAGTGCTACCCTGAGGGGGGAACTGTTTTTT; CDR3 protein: CSATLRGELFF
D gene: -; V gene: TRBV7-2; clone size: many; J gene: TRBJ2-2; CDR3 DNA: TGTGCCAGCAGCTTACTAATCGGGGGGGAGCTGTTTTTT; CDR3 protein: CASSLLIGGELFF
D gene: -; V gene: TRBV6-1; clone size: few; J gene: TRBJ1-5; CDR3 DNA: TGTGCCAGCAGTGATAATATAAGCAATCAGCCCCAGCATTTT; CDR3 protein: CASSDNISNQPQHF
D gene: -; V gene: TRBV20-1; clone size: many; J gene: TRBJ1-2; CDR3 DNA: TGCAGTGCTAGAGTGCCAGTACCCCACTATGGCTACACCTTC; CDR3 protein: CSARVPVPHYGYTF
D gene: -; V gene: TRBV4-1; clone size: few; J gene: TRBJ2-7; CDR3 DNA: TGCGCCAGCAGCCAAGAAGGGACCGAGCAGTACTTC; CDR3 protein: CASSQEGTEQYF
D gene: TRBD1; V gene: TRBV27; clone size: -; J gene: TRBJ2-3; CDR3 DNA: TGTGCCAGCAGGTTCGGGACAGGGGGGCCAGATACGCAGTATTTT; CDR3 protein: CASRFGTGGPDTQYF
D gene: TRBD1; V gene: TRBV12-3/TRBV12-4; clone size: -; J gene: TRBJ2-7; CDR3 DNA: TGTGCCAGCAGTAGGACAGGGCACGGCGAGCAGTACTTC; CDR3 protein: CASSRTGHGEQYF
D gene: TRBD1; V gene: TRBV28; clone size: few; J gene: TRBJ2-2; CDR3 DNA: TGTGCCAGCAGTTTATACGGGCAGGGGGCGACCGGGGAGCTGTTTTTT; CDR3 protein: CASSLYGQGATGELFF
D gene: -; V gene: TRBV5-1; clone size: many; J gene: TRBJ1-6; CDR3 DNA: TGCGCCAGCAGCTCCGAAACAGGGAATAATTCACCCCTCCACTTT; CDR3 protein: CASSSETGNNSPLHF
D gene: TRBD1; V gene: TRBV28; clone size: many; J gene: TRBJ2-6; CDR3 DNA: TGTGCCAGCAGTTTTGGTTCTCTTCGAGGACAGGGCCTCTCTGGGGCCAACGTCCTGACTTTC; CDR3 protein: CASSFGSLRGQGLSGANVLTF
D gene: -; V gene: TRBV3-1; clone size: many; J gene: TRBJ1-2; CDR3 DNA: TGTGCCAGCAGCCAAGGTTCAGGATACCTCGACTATGGCTACACCTTC; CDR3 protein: CASSQGSGYLDYGYTF
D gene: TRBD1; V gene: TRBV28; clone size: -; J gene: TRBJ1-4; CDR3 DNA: TGTGCCAGCAGTTCCGGACAGGATGAAAAACTGTTTTTT; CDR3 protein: CASSSGQDEKLFF
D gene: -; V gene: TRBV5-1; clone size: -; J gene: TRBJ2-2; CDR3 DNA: TGCGCCAGCATACAGGACTACCACACCGGGGAGCTGTTTTTT; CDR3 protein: CASIQDYHTGELFF
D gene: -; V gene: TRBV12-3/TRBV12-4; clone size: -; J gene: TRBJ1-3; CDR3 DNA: TGTGCCAGCAGTTTATTTTCAGGGTTCGGAAACACCATATATTTT; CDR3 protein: CASSLFSGFGNTIYF
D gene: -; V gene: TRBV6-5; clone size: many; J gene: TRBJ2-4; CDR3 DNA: TGTGCCAGCAGTTACGATGGGTACATTCAGTACTTC; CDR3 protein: CASSYDGYIQYF
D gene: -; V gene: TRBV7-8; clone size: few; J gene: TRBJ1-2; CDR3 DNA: TGTGCCAGCAGCCCCGAATGGCGTTTGAACTCTAACTATGGCTACACCTTC; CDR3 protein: CASSPEWRLNSNYGYTF